This T cell receptor beta chain appears in the sequencing data of a study of shared clonotypes between healthy human individuals. Repertoires were generated with immunoSEQ multiplex PCR, while TCRdb's copy carries only in-frame clones and drops some. The table includes millions of clones, about 95% detected once. The CDR3 is 15 residues long. V was trimmed by 2 bases and J by 3 bases, leaving 11 bases between them. Germline V gives CDR1 MDHEN, CDR2 SYDVKM. This clone occurred once. The rearrangement joins TRBV28 to TRBJ1-3; D not certain. Material for sequencing was naive CD4+ T cells sorted from blood. The subset was: CD45RA+ positively selected. This receptor was identified in a man aged 18 to 30 in good health. DNA for the CDR3: TGTGCCAGCAGTTTAAAGGTACTCGGTGGAAACACCATATATTTT. This translates into CASSLKVLGGNTIYF.